This T cell receptor (beta chain) is from a study of blood T cell repertoires in COVID-19. Across the study: Nucleic acid was either cDNA or gDNA, and it came from T cells, B-cell-depleted T cells, or PBMCs.

Authors' analysis steps: For nucleated cells, counts were estimated from reference gene primer amplification. The data were produced by immunoSEQ multiplex PCR, yet TCRdb's version contains in-frame clones alone and is incomplete. V and J calls and clone size are copied from that table; D and trimming were computed from the DNA. Seen here are about 46,000 clones, more than 80% observed once, and the top ten hold approximately 6.5%. The specimen sequenced was peripheral blood. This TCR derives from a man aged 55 to 70 with acute or convalescent COVID-19.

CDR3 nucleotides: TGTGCCAGCAGCCTCGAGAGGAACACTGAAGCTTTCTTT. Amino acid sequence: CASSLERNTEAFF. The chain carries TRBV7-3 and TRBJ1-1; D is unresolved. The CDR3 is 13 amino acids. Trimming removed 5 bases at V and 1 base at J, with 8 bases between. In germline, CDR1 is SGHTA, CDR2 FQGTGA.